This TCR beta chain was documented in a study of stem cell transplantation in POMP-related autoinflammatory disease. Looking at the study overall: Before transplant, CD4+ T cells skewed naive and CD8+ proportions were low. After transplant, neutrophils and platelets showed 100% graft donor chimerism through one year.

Findings and caveats of the study: Unique TRB V-J gene pairings were limited in number in patients with PRAID. A trend toward lower repertoire diversity and greater clonality appeared in every analyzed T-cell subset of PRAID patients.

CDR1 and CDR2 (germline): SEHNR, FQNEAQ (reference sequence). Trimming removed 1 base from V and 2 bases from J, with 14 bases in between. The CDR3 has 16 amino acids. Points on this clone: Its specificity is not known.

Assay: immunoSEQ multiplex PCR; the TCRdb copy retains only in-frame clones and omits some. The repertoire includes some 68,000 clones, approximately 91% of them detected once, and more than 0.55% sits in the top ten. Sequences were derived from CD4+ T cells from PBMCs, sampled after stem cell transplantation. The chain couples TRBV7-9 to TRBJ2-5; tentative D call: TRBD1 (6 bases). The sequence came from a human patient with POMP-related autoinflammation and immune dysregulation (PRAID). A subset of T cells may come from the graft donor. CDR3 in DNA: TGTGCCAGCAGCTTAGGGACAGCCGCTTCACAAGAGACCCAGTACTTC. As protein: CASSLGTAASQETQYF.